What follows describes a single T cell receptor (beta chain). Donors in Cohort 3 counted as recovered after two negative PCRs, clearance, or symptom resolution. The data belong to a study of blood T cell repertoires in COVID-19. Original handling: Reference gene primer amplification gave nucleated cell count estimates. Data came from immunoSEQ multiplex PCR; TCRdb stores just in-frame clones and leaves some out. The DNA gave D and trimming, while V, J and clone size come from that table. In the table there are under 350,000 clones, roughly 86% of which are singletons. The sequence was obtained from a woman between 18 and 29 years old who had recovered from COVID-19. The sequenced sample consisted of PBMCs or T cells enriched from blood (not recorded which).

In nucleotides, the CDR3 is TGCGCCAGCAGCCAAGATGAGGGATATAATTCACCCCTCCACTTT. Translation: CASSQDEGYNSPLHF. The chain has TRBV4-1 and TRBJ1-6, with no clear D. Deletions cut 0 bases from V and 4 bases from J, with 7 bases between. Germline V gene lookup returns CDR1 MGHRA and CDR2 YSYEKL. The CDR3 sequence is 15 residues long.